This T cell receptor beta chain was documented in a study of post-analysis software for immune sequencing data. Prepared libraries of TCR beta cDNA carried unique molecular identifiers. TCRdb reanalysed the PCR reads using MiXCR and keeps one entry per CDR3 protein. The table records some 190,000 distinct CDR3 sequences, over 25% of them present only once. About this clonotype itself: The antigen is not known.

The germline V gene encodes CDR1 SNHLY and CDR2 FYNNEI. The CDR3 length is 15 residues. The ends lost 6 bases at V and 4 bases at J; junction bases unmatched: 10. Findings of the study overall: Patients showed TRBV5-6, TRBV5-1 and TRBV20-1 among a handful of TRBV segments more frequent than in controls.

The V call is TRBV2, the J call TRBJ1-2, with 8 bases lining up with TRBD1. The TCR was taken from a girl aged 2-17 years with multiple sclerosis. Sequencing was carried out using blood. The CDR3 DNA is TGTGCCAGCAGACTAGCGACAGGGGAACGCTATGGCTACACCTTC. It specifies CASRLATGERYGYTF.